This TCR beta chain is drawn from a study of cytomegalovirus exposure and HLA in healthy donors. Sequencing was performed with immunoSEQ multiplex PCR; in TCRdb, only in-frame clones are kept and a portion is missing. The sample records about 170,000 clones, about nine tenths being singletons. This CDR3 spans 14 amino acids. Deletions cut 8 bases from V and 11 bases from J, with 22 bases between. Looked up from germline, CDR1 is MNHEY and CDR2 is SMNVEV (reference sequence). The sequence derives from a man between 18 and 29 years old in good health and CMV-seropositive. J is TRBJ2-1 and V is TRBV27; possibly TRBD1 for D (6 bases). Input material: PBMCs. DNA of the CDR3: TGTGCCAGCCTTATCCTCAGGGACATGCGGAAGCAGTTCTTC. Translated, it gives CASLILRDMRKQFF.